These 13 T cell receptor beta chains originate from one sample sequenced in a study of beta chain features in type 1 diabetes. Study-wide results and caveats: All four CD4+ subsets from Type 1 diabetes patients carried moderately but significantly shorter TCRB CDR3s.

Sequencing targeted expressed TCRB transcripts, as all isolated RNA had been reverse transcribed. Measured with immunoSEQ multiplex PCR; TCRdb has only the in-frame clones, and not every one. The sample consists of roughly 180,000 clones, around 7.8% of them appearing once. Their recognized antigens are unknown. Sequencing was done on a sample of central memory CD4+ T cells from blood. These receptors came from a woman aged 40 to 49 with type 1 diabetes.

In this sample, this clone turned up a few times. The J gene is TRBJ2-7, the V gene TRBV5-5; 9 nucleotides agree with TRBD2. V was pared by 3 bases and J by 3 bases, with 7 bases of the junction left unmatched. The germline V gene encodes CDR1 SGHKS and CDR2 YYEKEE (reference sequence). The length of the CDR3 is 15 residues. The CDR3, as DNA: TGTGCCAGCAGCTACGATGGGACTAGCAGCTACGAGCAGTACTTC. This translates into CASSYDGTSSYEQYF.

A word on this clone: The same CDR3 is also encoded by other DNA sequences in this sample. The V call is TRBV6-6, the J call TRBJ1-2; 7 nucleotides align to TRBD1. The trim removed 3 bases at V and 4 bases at J, leaving 2 bases unmatched. Germline CDR1 and CDR2: MNHNY and SVGAGI (reference sequence). The CDR3 covers 13 residues. CDR3 bases: TGTGCCAGCAGTTATTCAGGGGGCTATGGCTACACCTTC. It specifies CASSYSGGYGYTF.

The DNA for the CDR3 is TGTGCCAGCAGTTCCCCCGGGACAGTTAAAAACATTCAGTACTTC. Translated, it gives CASSSPGTVKNIQYF. The chain combines TRBV28 with TRBJ2-4, with 7 bases aligning to TRBD1. Looked up from germline, CDR1 is MDHEN and CDR2 is SYDVKM. There are 15 residues in the CDR3. V lost 4 bases and J lost 4; bases outside the gene matches: 7.

This chain connects TRBV5-1 to TRBJ2-7, with a tentative D call TRBD2 (5 bases). The V end lost 4 bases, the J end lost 3 bases, and 14 bases lay between the germline ends. CDR3 length equals 14 residues. Germline V gene lookup returns CDR1 SGHRS and CDR2 YFSETQ. CDR3 DNA sequence: TGCGCCAGCAGCCTCGGGAACTCTAACTACGAGCAGTACTTC. It encodes CASSLGNSNYEQYF.

The chain is built from TRBV5-4 and TRBJ2-3; D may be TRBD2 (6 bases). The germline V gene encodes CDR1 SGHNT and CDR2 YYREEE (reference sequence). The V and J ends lost 5 bases and 2 bases respectively, with 15 bases between them. The CDR3 runs 15 residues. The chain's CDR3 is CASRPGTHPTDTQYF. The CDR3 bases are TGTGCCAGCAGGCCCGGGACTCACCCCACAGATACGCAGTATTTT.

The CDR3 DNA is TGTGCCAGCAGCTTGGGAGGGACAGGGGATGAGCAGTTCTTC. Its protein product is CASSLGGTGDEQFF. The rearrangement uses TRBV11-3 and TRBJ2-1, with TRBD1 matching 10 bases. The CDR3 contains 14 residues. CDR1 is SGHNT and CDR2 is YENEEA in the germline V gene. J was trimmed by 8 bases and V by 3 bases; bases with no gene match: 4.

The V and J genes are TRBV11-1 and TRBJ1-1, with D tentatively TRBD1 (5 bases). The CDR3 is 14 amino acids. CDR1 SGHAT and CDR2 FQDESV come from the germline V gene (reference sequence). Trimming pared 3 bases from V and 1 base from J, leaving 9 bases between. CDR3 nucleotide sequence: TGTGCCAGCAGCTTCTCTGACAGGAACACTGAAGCTTTCTTT. As protein: CASSFSDRNTEAFF.

The table lists this clone with a count of one. The rearrangement uses TRBV2 and TRBJ1-2; 7 bases line up with TRBD1. The CDR3 loop spans 12 amino acids. Looked up from germline, CDR1 is SNHLY and CDR2 is FYNNEI. The trim removed 7 bases at V and 5 bases at J, leaving 4 bases unmatched. Here the CDR3 reads CASNPGQYGYTF. For the CDR3, the DNA is TGTGCCAGCAACCCGGGACAGTATGGCTACACCTTC.

This chain joins TRBV5-1 and TRBJ2-1; D perhaps matches TRBD2 (5 bases). Germline values: CDR1 SGHRS, CDR2 YFSETQ. There are 15 residues in the CDR3. V shed 3 bases and J shed 7 bases, with 17 bases lying between them. CDR3 coding DNA: TGCGCCAGCAGCTCCCAGCCAGACTCGGGGAATGAGCAGTTCTTC. Translated: CASSSQPDSGNEQFF.

This chain uses TRBV5-5 with TRBJ2-7; tentative D call: TRBD1 (6 bases). The CDR3 contains 12 residues. Trimming pared 1 base from V and 6 bases from J, leaving 8 bases between. CDR1 is SGHKS and CDR2 is YYEKEE in the germline V gene (reference sequence). The CDR3, as DNA: TGTGCCAGCAGCTTGACAGGGTCCGAGCAGTACTTC. This codes for CASSLTGSEQYF.

This chain joins TRBV9 and TRBJ2-3; D is possibly TRBD2 (5 bases). V was cut by 2 bases and J by 1 base, with 8 bases left in between. The CDR3 totals 14 residues. Germline V gene data show CDR1 as SGDLS and CDR2 as YYNGEE. The CDR3 protein is CASSVSGGTDTQYF. The CDR3, as DNA: TGTGCCAGCAGCGTTTCCGGGGGCACAGATACGCAGTATTTT.

This clone has just a few counts. The V and J genes are TRBV7-8 and TRBJ2-2; 8 bases are a match to TRBD1. CDR1 is SGHVS, CDR2 FQNEAQ, per germline. This CDR3 contains 15 residues. Trimming removed 2 bases from V and 4 bases from J; junction bases left unmatched: 3. The CDR3 sequence: CASSLQGAGTGELFF. The CDR3 DNA reads as TGTGCCAGCAGCTTACAGGGGGCGGGCACCGGGGAGCTGTTTTTT.

A few counts support this clone. This chain uses TRBV2 with TRBJ2-7, with D perhaps matching TRBD2 (6 bases). Germline loops: CDR1 SNHLY, CDR2 FYNNEI. V gave up 8 bases and J gave up 0 bases, with 17 bases separating them. The CDR3 spans 15 residues. The CDR3 is CASDAGTLSSYEQYF. The CDR3 DNA sequence: TGTGCCAGCGATGCCGGGACTCTGAGCTCCTACGAGCAGTACTTC. The full variable domain, with the rest looked up from reference TRBV2 and TRBJ2-7, is EPEVTQTPSHQVTQMGQEVILRCVPISNHLYFYWYRQILGQKVEFLVSFYNNEISEKSEIFDDQFSVERPDGSNFTLKIRSTKLEDSAMYFCASDAGTLSSYEQYFGPGTRLTVT.